A selection of T cell receptor beta chains follows, all from one sample in a study of long-term antiretroviral therapy in people with HIV. Repertoires were generated with immunoSEQ multiplex PCR, while TCRdb's copy carries only in-frame clones and drops some. The repertoire holds 20,000 to 25,000 clones, with approximately 80% as singletons. The input for sequencing was unsorted PBMCs, taken 0.3 years after starting antiretroviral therapy. The receptors shown here come from a man aged 50 to 60 with HIV. Each CDR3 is given with its conserved first and last residue. D genes are given only for firm matches. Rows may omit the clone size; those that give it use once, few, many or a size class.

J gene: TRBJ2-1
D gene: .
V gene: TRBV9
clone size: .
CDR3 protein: CASSPRGLPYNEQFF
CDR3 DNA: TGTGCCAGCAGCCCCCGGGGGCTCCCCTACAATGAGCAGTTCTTC

J gene: TRBJ1-2
D gene: .
V gene: TRBV12-5
clone size: .
CDR3 protein: CASGFGGYYGYTF
CDR3 DNA: TGTGCTAGTGGTTTCGGGGGCTACTATGGCTACACCTTC

J gene: TRBJ1-1
D gene: TRBD1
V gene: TRBV7-8
clone size: .
CDR3 protein: CASSLVQGNMNTEAFF
CDR3 DNA: TGTGCCAGCAGCTTAGTACAGGGGAACATGAACACTGAAGCTTTCTTT

J gene: TRBJ1-2
D gene: .
V gene: TRBV7-2
clone size: .
CDR3 protein: CASSLANRVHYGYTF
CDR3 DNA: TGTGCCAGCAGCTTGGCAAACAGGGTACACTATGGCTACACCTTC

J gene: TRBJ2-7
D gene: .
V gene: TRBV27
clone size: few
CDR3 protein: CASSRNSYEQYF
CDR3 DNA: TGTGCCAGCAGTCGAAACTCCTACGAGCAGTACTTC

J gene: TRBJ2-3
D gene: .
V gene: TRBV30
clone size: .
CDR3 protein: CAWTLGGSYTDTQYF
CDR3 DNA: TGTGCCTGGACCTTGGGGGGAAGCTACACAGATACGCAGTATTTT

J gene: TRBJ2-3
D gene: .
V gene: TRBV14
clone size: .
CDR3 protein: CASSPTGTGTDTQYF
CDR3 DNA: TGTGCCAGCAGCCCCACCGGGACTGGCACAGATACGCAGTATTTT

J gene: TRBJ2-1
D gene: .
V gene: TRBV5-1
clone size: .
CDR3 protein: CASSTRGPPSYNEQFF
CDR3 DNA: TGCGCCAGCAGTACCAGGGGCCCGCCATCCTACAATGAGCAGTTCTTC

J gene: TRBJ1-1
D gene: .
V gene: TRBV7-8
clone size: .
CDR3 protein: CASSPREYTEAFF
CDR3 DNA: TGTGCCAGCAGCCCCAGGGAATACACTGAAGCTTTCTTT

J gene: TRBJ1-4
D gene: .
V gene: TRBV7-2
clone size: .
CDR3 protein: CASSLAEGSLFF
CDR3 DNA: TGTGCCAGCAGCTTAGCGGAGGGGTCACTGTTTTTT

J gene: TRBJ1-2
D gene: .
V gene: TRBV6-5
clone size: .
CDR3 protein: CATRSRSYGYTF
CDR3 DNA: TGTGCCACCAGGTCGCGGAGCTATGGCTACACCTTC

J gene: TRBJ2-1
D gene: .
V gene: TRBV10-3
clone size: .
CDR3 protein: CAISESSPAYNEQFF
CDR3 DNA: TGTGCCATCAGTGAGTCGTCCCCCGCCTACAATGAGCAGTTCTTC

J gene: TRBJ2-1
D gene: TRBD1
V gene: TRBV7-9
clone size: .
CDR3 protein: CASSLGSGGEQFF
CDR3 DNA: TGTGCCAGCAGCTTAGGATCAGGGGGTGAGCAGTTCTTC

J gene: TRBJ2-2
D gene: .
V gene: TRBV7-9
clone size: .
CDR3 protein: CASSLNTGELFF
CDR3 DNA: TGTGCCAGCAGCCTGAACACCGGGGAGCTGTTTTTT

J gene: TRBJ2-7
D gene: TRBD2
V gene: TRBV28
clone size: .
CDR3 protein: CASSSPGGGIYEQYF
CDR3 DNA: TGTGCCAGCAGTTCACCCGGGGGGGGCATCTACGAGCAGTACTTC

J gene: TRBJ1-6
D gene: .
V gene: TRBV27
clone size: .
CDR3 protein: CASRGSSYNSPLHF
CDR3 DNA: TGTGCCAGCAGGGGGAGCTCCTATAATTCACCCCTCCACTTT

J gene: TRBJ1-5
D gene: .
V gene: TRBV6-1
clone size: .
CDR3 protein: CASSEVLNSNQPQHF
CDR3 DNA: TGTGCCAGCAGTGAAGTATTGAATAGCAATCAGCCCCAGCATTTT

J gene: TRBJ2-5
D gene: .
V gene: TRBV4-3
clone size: .
CDR3 protein: CASSQDTAVQETQYF
CDR3 DNA: TGCGCCAGCAGCCAAGATACGGCAGTCCAAGAGACCCAGTACTTC

J gene: TRBJ2-7
D gene: .
V gene: TRBV28
clone size: .
CDR3 protein: CASSSPQGTYEQYF
CDR3 DNA: TGTGCCAGCAGTTCACCACAGGGTACCTACGAGCAGTACTTC

J gene: TRBJ2-5
D gene: TRBD2
V gene: TRBV7-2
clone size: .
CDR3 protein: CASNPGVGLASETQYF
CDR3 DNA: TGTGCCAGCAACCCCGGGGTAGGACTAGCATCAGAGACCCAGTACTTC

J gene: TRBJ1-2
D gene: .
V gene: TRBV15
clone size: .
CDR3 protein: CATSRDLRQDYGYTF
CDR3 DNA: TGTGCCACCAGCAGAGATTTGAGACAGGACTATGGCTACACCTTC

J gene: TRBJ1-1
D gene: .
V gene: TRBV6-6
clone size: few
CDR3 protein: CASLGQLNTEAFF
CDR3 DNA: TGTGCCAGCTTAGGACAGTTGAACACTGAAGCTTTCTTT

J gene: TRBJ2-1
D gene: .
V gene: TRBV28
clone size: .
CDR3 protein: CASSFRSTADGMGYNEQFF
CDR3 DNA: TGTGCCAGCAGCTTTAGAAGTACGGCTGACGGAATGGGATACAATGAGCAGTTCTTC

J gene: TRBJ2-6
D gene: .
V gene: TRBV5-4
clone size: .
CDR3 protein: CASSTGNSGANVLTF
CDR3 DNA: TGTGCCAGCAGCACAGGGAACTCTGGGGCCAACGTCCTGACTTTC

J gene: TRBJ2-2
D gene: TRBD2
V gene: TRBV27
clone size: .
CDR3 protein: CASSLRGGLYGELFF
CDR3 DNA: TGTGCCAGCAGTTTACGGGGGGGCCTATACGGGGAGCTGTTTTTT

J gene: TRBJ2-7
D gene: TRBD1
V gene: TRBV4-3
clone size: .
CDR3 protein: CASSPGTGTYEQYF
CDR3 DNA: TGCGCCAGCAGCCCCGGGACAGGCACCTACGAGCAGTACTTC

J gene: TRBJ1-6
D gene: .
V gene: TRBV5-1
clone size: once
CDR3 protein: CASSGPGTRDNSPLHF
CDR3 DNA: TGCGCCAGCAGCGGGCCGGGGACAAGAGATAATTCACCCCTCCACTTT

J gene: TRBJ1-3
D gene: TRBD1
V gene: TRBV27
clone size: .
CDR3 protein: CASSLSGTGTSGNTIYF
CDR3 DNA: TGTGCCAGCAGTTTATCGGGGACAGGGACCTCTGGAAACACCATATATTTT

J gene: TRBJ2-3
D gene: .
V gene: TRBV10-2
clone size: .
CDR3 protein: CASSRGSQWDTQYF
CDR3 DNA: TGCGCCAGCAGTCGAGGCAGCCAGTGGGATACGCAGTATTTT

J gene: TRBJ2-7
D gene: .
V gene: TRBV7-2
clone size: .
CDR3 protein: CASSLHEFGVTYEQYF
CDR3 DNA: TGTGCCAGCAGCTTACATGAGTTCGGAGTAACCTACGAGCAGTACTTC

J gene: TRBJ2-6
D gene: .
V gene: TRBV30
clone size: once
CDR3 protein: CASPGDSGANVLTF
CDR3 DNA: TGTGCCTCCCCCGGGGACTCTGGGGCCAACGTCCTGACTTTC

J gene: TRBJ2-3
D gene: TRBD1
V gene: TRBV6-1
clone size: .
CDR3 protein: CASSARGTGIDTQYF
CDR3 DNA: TGTGCCAGCAGTGCCCGGGGGACAGGGATAGATACGCAGTATTTT

J gene: TRBJ1-3
D gene: TRBD1
V gene: TRBV10-3
clone size: .
CDR3 protein: CAISPGTGDGNTIYF
CDR3 DNA: TGTGCCATCAGTCCCGGGACAGGGGATGGAAACACCATATATTTT

J gene: TRBJ2-7
D gene: .
V gene: TRBV7-9
clone size: .
CDR3 protein: CASSHDTSYEQYF
CDR3 DNA: TGTGCCAGCAGCCACGATACATCCTACGAGCAGTACTTC

J gene: TRBJ2-5
D gene: .
V gene: TRBV7-9
clone size: .
CDR3 protein: CAGRTAGSQETQYF
CDR3 DNA: TGTGCCGGGCGGACTGCAGGGTCGCAAGAGACCCAGTACTTC

J gene: TRBJ2-5
D gene: .
V gene: TRBV7-6
clone size: once
CDR3 protein: CASSPLGGVGETQYF
CDR3 DNA: TGTGCCAGCAGCCCATTGGGGGGAGTCGGTGAGACCCAGTACTTC

J gene: TRBJ1-1
D gene: TRBD1
V gene: TRBV11-3
clone size: .
CDR3 protein: CASSPRQGLNTEAFF
CDR3 DNA: TGTGCCAGCAGCCCTCGACAGGGGTTGAACACTGAAGCTTTCTTT